Following are 20 T cell receptor beta chains from one sample sequenced in a study of T-cell reconstitution after alpha-beta-depleted transplantation in children (dated by TCRdb to 2015 to 2016). The method was PCR. Sequencing instrument: Illumina HiSeq 2500. To normalize quantification of the TCRbeta repertoire, the TCR libraries were built with molecular barcoding that relied on unique molecular identifiers. TCRdb reworked the public reads: Q25 trimming with fastp, MiXCR clone assembly, productive beta chains retained. For every CDR3 protein sequence, its rows merge into one entry that carries the most common genes and DNA. The sample includes fewer than 550,000 distinct CDR3 sequences, with roughly 10% observed a single time. The leading ten clones occupy 14% of the sample. What the treatment or condition label conveys for this sample: allogeneic hematopoietic cell transplantation with graft depleted of TCRalphabeta T cells and CD19 B cells.

The input for sequencing was PBMCs, mostly from graft donor cells, taken 180 days after TCRalphabeta/CD19-depleted stem cell transplant. The receptors here all came from a female patient aged 2-10 years who had a stem cell transplant for aplastic anemia, so the T cells may come from the graft donor.

The gene calls are TRBV6-2 or TRBV6-3 and TRBJ1-5, with D perhaps TRBD1 (6 bases). The CDR3 is 19 residues long. Between the trimmed V and J ends, which lost 2 bases and 2 bases, there was a span of 22 bases. Germline values: CDR1 MNHEY, CDR2 SVGEGT. CDR3 amino acids: CASSYLDRFRGRGNQPQHF. CDR3 in DNA: TGTGCCAGCAGTTACCTTGATCGTTTTCGGGGGCGAGGCAATCAGCCCCAGCATTTT.

The chain links TRBV12-3 or TRBV12-4 to TRBJ2-1; TRBD2 matches 11 bases. The CDR3 contains 16 residues. V was clipped by 1 base and J by 6 bases; unmatched bases: 5. The CDR3 protein is CASSLELAGGSNEQFF. The CDR3 DNA follows: TGTGCCAGCAGTTTAGAGTTAGCGGGAGGGTCCAATGAGCAGTTCTTC.

This clonotype was seen a few times. In nucleotides, the CDR3 is TGTGCCAGCAGCCGGAGGGGGGACGCCCAGCATTTT. Amino acid sequence: CASSRRGDAQHF. This chain connects TRBV7-9 to TRBJ1-5, with TRBD1 as a possible D gene (6 bases). V lost 5 bases, J lost 11 bases, and 13 bases lay in between. The germline V gene encodes CDR1 SEHNR and CDR2 FQNEAQ (reference sequence). CDR3 length: 12 residues.

This clonotype has only a few counts. V usage is TRBV30 and J usage is TRBJ1-3, with D possibly TRBD1 on 5 matching bases. Germline-derived CDR1 and CDR2 are GTSNPN and SVGIG (reference sequence). The ends were cut back, 3 bases at V and 5 bases at J, with 17 bases in the middle. The CDR3 spans 15 residues. The DNA for the CDR3 is TGTGCCTGGAGCGAGAGGGACCTACGCAGAAACACCATATATTTT. Amino acid sequence: CAWSERDLRRNTIYF.

This chain connects TRBV6-5 to TRBJ1-3; D might be TRBD1 (5 bases). Germline V gene lookup returns CDR1 MNHEY and CDR2 SVGAGI. The CDR3 extends over 15 amino acids. With 0 bases removed from V and 3 bases from J, the gap between germline ends came to 9 bases. The CDR3 DNA follows: TGTGCCAGCAGTTACTCGGGACCGATTGGAAACACCATATATTTT. Protein: CASSYSGPIGNTIYF.

This clonotype appeared many times. The chain carries TRBV5-1 and TRBJ1-1, with no clear D. The germline gives CDR1 SGHRS, CDR2 YFSETQ. This CDR3 is built from 13 residues. Trimming shortened V by 1 base and J by 1 base, and 5 bases separated the two germline ends. The CDR3, as DNA: TGCGCCAGCAGCTTGATCCCGAACACTGAAGCTTTCTTT. Encoded protein: CASSLIPNTEAFF.

This clonotype has more than one count but fewer than ten. The genes are TRBV20-1 and TRBJ2-5, with D possibly matching TRBD1 (6 bases). CDR3 length equals 14 residues. Between the trimmed V and J ends, which lost 0 bases and 5 bases, there was a span of 13 bases. Germline CDR1 reads DFQATT; CDR2 reads SNEGSKA (reference sequence). The CDR3 DNA sequence: TGCAGTGCTAGAGAGTCAGGGGTTGGGGAGACCCAGTACTTC. This translates into CSARESGVGETQYF.

This clonotype has ten or more counts. The rearrangement links TRBV5-1 to TRBJ2-7; 8 bases match TRBD1. Germline V CDR1 and CDR2: SGHRS, YFSETQ. J was trimmed by 3 bases and V by 1 base; bases with no gene match: 0. This CDR3 region has 13 residues. The CDR3 region is CASSLTGGYEQYV. In DNA form, the CDR3 reads TGCGCCAGCAGCTTGACAGGGGGCTACGAGCAGTACGTC.

This clonotype has more than one count but fewer than ten. The chain combines TRBV7-2 with TRBJ2-7, with 12 bases that match TRBD2. The CDR3 totals 15 residues. In germline, CDR1 is SGHTA, CDR2 FQGNSA. Trimming removed 2 bases from V and 4 bases from J; junction bases left unmatched: 3. The CDR3 loop is CASSLRTSGMYEQYV. The CDR3, as DNA: TGTGCCAGCAGCTTAAGGACTAGCGGGATGTACGAGCAGTACGTC.

This clonotype was counted only a few times. V gene TRBV9 combines with J gene TRBJ2-7; 8 positions match TRBD2. The CDR3 length is 15 residues. Germline V gene lookup returns CDR1 SGDLS and CDR2 YYNGEE. V was pared by 0 bases and J by 3 bases, with 5 bases of the junction left unmatched. Written as DNA, the CDR3 is TGTGCCAGCAGCGTAGGGTCAGCGGGAGACTACGAGCAGTACTTC. Protein: CASSVGSAGDYEQYF.

This clonotype came up a few times. This chain uses TRBV7-9 with TRBJ1-5, with D perhaps matching TRBD1 (5 bases). V was shortened by 1 base and J by 1 base, with 11 bases between the two germline ends. Germline V CDR1 and CDR2: SEHNR, FQNEAQ (reference sequence). The CDR3 runs 16 residues. The CDR3 DNA reads as TGTGCCAGCAGCTTAGTGAGTAGGGGAAGCAATCAGCCCCAGCATTTT. Translating gives CASSLVSRGSNQPQHF.

The V and J genes are TRBV27 and TRBJ2-7; 9 nucleotides agree with TRBD2. Germline lookup yields CDR1 MNHEY and CDR2 SMNVEV (reference sequence). J lost 2 bases, V lost 5 bases, and 7 bases had no gene match. The CDR3 extends over 15 amino acids. The CDR3 spells CASSPQLAGPYEQYF. DNA for the CDR3: TGTGCCAGCAGTCCCCAGCTAGCGGGGCCCTACGAGCAGTACTTC.

This clonotype has a handful of counts. The CDR3: CASSLGLAGAVEQFF. The CDR3 nucleotides read TGTGCCAGCAGCCTGGGACTAGCGGGAGCAGTTGAGCAGTTCTTC. The V call is TRBV12-3 or TRBV12-4, the J call TRBJ2-1; 14 bases are a match to TRBD2. This CDR3 comprises 15 residues. The junction had 7 bases not matched to a gene; V was cut back by 6 bases and J by 9 bases.

This chain connects TRBV6-2 or TRBV6-3 to TRBJ1-2; maybe TRBD1 (5 bases). The CDR3 contains 15 residues. The germline V and J ends were trimmed by 6 bases and 2 bases, with 16 bases remaining between them. The germline V gene encodes CDR1 MNHEY and CDR2 SVGEGT. DNA for the CDR3: TGTGCCAGCAGCATCGGCCGATGGGGCAACTATGGCTACACCTTC. Protein sequence: CASSIGRWGNYGYTF.

The chain carries TRBV6-1 and TRBJ2-1; D possibly corresponds to TRBD2 (6 bases). Germline V gene lookup returns CDR1 MNHNS and CDR2 SASEGT. The length of the CDR3 is 12 residues. The V end lost 8 bases, the J end lost 8 bases, and 13 bases lay between the germline ends. CDR3 nucleotides: TGTGCCAGCTCACGAGCGGGTTATGAGCAGTTCTTC. Its translation: CASSRAGYEQFF.

The chain carries TRBV5-1 and TRBJ2-7, with 9 bases matching TRBD1. The CDR3 is 13 amino acids. Germline CDR1 and CDR2: SGHRS and YFSETQ. The CDR3 nucleotides are TGCGTGAGTACGGGACAGGGAACCTACGAGCAGTACGTC. Amino acid sequence: CVSTGQGTYEQYV.

The V gene is TRBV20-1, the J gene TRBJ2-5; D possibly uses TRBD1 or TRBD2 (6 bases each). There are 16 residues in the CDR3. Germline V gene sequence: CDR1 DFQATT, CDR2 SNEGSKA (reference sequence). The V and J ends lost 6 bases and 4 bases respectively, with 24 bases between them. The CDR3 region is CSAIDSGGGVGETQYF. DNA of the CDR3: TGCAGTGCAATTGACTCCGGAGGGGGTGTAGGAGAGACCCAGTACTTC.

The chain is built from TRBV7-9 and TRBJ1-2; D is unresolved. V lost 7 bases, J lost 6 bases, and 9 bases lay in between. CDR3 length: 11 amino acids. Germline V lookup: CDR1 SEHNR, CDR2 FQNEAQ (reference sequence). CDR3 amino acids: CASTQFDGYTF. The CDR3 DNA is TGTGCCAGCACCCAGTTTGATGGCTACACCTTC.

There are a few counts of this clonotype. The V and J genes are TRBV11-2 and TRBJ2-3, with TRBD1 matching 12 bases. V shed 3 bases, J shed 6 bases, and the junction held 7 bases outside the gene matches. CDR1 is SGHAT, CDR2 FQNNGV, per germline. This CDR3 is 16 amino acids long. The CDR3 here is CASSLRDRGLADTQYF. The CDR3 DNA reads as TGTGCCAGCAGCTTGAGGGACAGGGGGCTCGCGGATACGCAGTATTTT.

This clonotype came up a few times. This rearrangement joins TRBV18 to TRBJ1-6, with D possibly being TRBD1 (6 bases). Trimming removed 3 bases from V and 6 bases from J, with 12 bases in between. Germline V gene sequence: CDR1 KGHSH, CDR2 LQKENI. CDR3 length: 15 residues. Here the CDR3 reads CASSPTAGVNSPLHF. CDR3 coding DNA: TGTGCCAGCTCACCGACCGCAGGGGTTAATTCACCCCTCCACTTT.